This entry lists 4 T cell receptor beta chains sequenced from one sample in a study of OX40 agonist ivuxolimab in advanced cancers. Sequencing used immunoSEQ multiplex PCR; TCRdb keeps in-frame clones, though not all of them. Of around 80,000 clones listed, approximately 90% were seen once; the top ten hold about 9.4%. Sequenced here: CD4+ or CD8+ T cells sorted from blood, sampled in a trial of the OX40 agonist ivuxolimab. These receptors all come from an adult with an advanced solid tumor such as melanoma, head and neck, liver or kidney cancer.

The chain joins TRBV15 to TRBJ2-5; a weak D match, TRBD1 (5 bases). This CDR3 has 15 amino acids. The germline gives CDR1 LNHNV, CDR2 YYDKDF (reference sequence). Trimming stripped 5 bases from V and 0 bases from J, with 13 bases between. CDR3 nucleotide sequence: TGTGCCACCAGCCCGTCCCGGACAAACCAAGAGACCCAGTACTTC. It is translated as CATSPSRTNQETQYF.

This clone was seen once. The chain employs TRBV9 and TRBJ1-4; no definite D call. V was shortened by 3 bases and J by 1 base, with 7 bases between the two germline ends. The germline gives CDR1 SGDLS, CDR2 YYNGEE. CDR3 size: 14 residues. The CDR3 protein is CASSEWGTNEKLFF. The CDR3 nucleotides read TGTGCCAGCAGCGAGTGGGGAACTAATGAAAAACTGTTTTTT.

The genes are TRBV11-3 and TRBJ2-7, with 7 bases identical to TRBD2. Germline lookup yields CDR1 SGHNT and CDR2 YENEEA. V shed 0 bases, J shed 5 bases, and the junction held 1 base outside the gene matches. The CDR3 contains 13 residues. CDR3 region: CASSLEGGDEQYF. The CDR3 coding sequence is TGTGCCAGCAGCTTAGAGGGGGGGGACGAGCAGTACTTC.

In the case of this clone: Other DNA variants within this sample encode the same CDR3. V usage is TRBV6-5 and J usage is TRBJ1-2; D might be TRBD1 (5 bases). The CDR3 has 13 residues. Trimming pared 0 bases from V and 6 bases from J, leaving 8 bases between. Germline assignment: CDR1 MNHEY and CDR2 SVGAGI. The CDR3 loop reads CASSYSGGDGYTF. The CDR3 region has the DNA TGTGCCAGCAGTTACTCAGGAGGGGATGGCTACACCTTC.